The 27 T cell receptor beta chains presented below share a single source sample, sequenced in a study of PD-1 blockade in classical Hodgkin lymphoma. The assay was immunoSEQ multiplex PCR, and TCRdb's table has in-frame clones only and misses some. The top ten clones hold under 3.5% of a sample with about 89,000 clones, about nine tenths of them seen once. Sample time point: cycle 4 day 1 (C4D1), after five to seven weeks of nivolumab. Brentuximab vedotin exposure varied, and every patient relapsed after autologous stem cell transplantation. Specimen: peripheral blood mononuclear cells (PBMCs), collected before the fourth cycle of nivolumab. The receptors shown here come from a human donor with classical Hodgkin lymphoma.

The chain joins TRBV11-2 to TRBJ2-7; D possibly corresponds to TRBD2 (5 bases). Trimming pared 5 bases from V and 9 bases from J, leaving 29 bases between. The CDR3 is 17 residues long. The germline V gene encodes CDR1 SGHAT and CDR2 FQNNGV. This CDR3 is CASSLHPPGSPTVGQYF. As DNA, the CDR3 is TGTGCCAGCAGCCTACACCCTCCGGGGTCCCCGACGGTCGGGCAGTACTTC.

The CDR3 coding sequence is TGTGCCTGGAGTGTACGGTCTGGCAGCGGGGGAAACACCATATATTTT. It is translated as CAWSVRSGSGGNTIYF. The J gene is TRBJ1-3, the V gene TRBV30; no definite D call. The CDR3 runs to 16 residues. The ends were cut back, 0 bases at V and 4 bases at J, with 16 bases in the middle. Germline CDR1 GTSNPN, CDR2 SVGIG (reference sequence).

The V and J genes are TRBV9 and TRBJ2-1, with D possibly being TRBD2 (5 bases). Germline CDR1 and CDR2: SGDLS and YYNGEE. Trimming took off 1 base at V and 0 bases at J, with 8 bases between the two ends. The CDR3 loop spans 15 amino acids. CDR3 protein: CASSVWETSYNEQFF. The CDR3, as DNA: TGTGCCAGCAGCGTATGGGAGACCTCCTACAATGAGCAGTTCTTC.

This sequence joins TRBV5-1 and TRBJ2-1, with 10 bases fitting TRBD2. Germline lookup yields CDR1 SGHRS and CDR2 YFSETQ. This CDR3 comprises 15 residues. V was clipped by 0 bases and J by 5 bases; unmatched bases: 2. CDR3 bases: TGCGCCAGCAGCTTGGTAGCGGGGGGTGACAATGAGCAGTTCTTC. Amino acids: CASSLVAGGDNEQFF.

The chain couples TRBV4-2 to TRBJ1-1; D unresolved. The CDR3 has 14 residues. V was trimmed by 0 bases and J by 5 bases, leaving 10 bases between them. The V gene's germline CDR1 is LGHNA and CDR2 YNFKEQ. CDR3 loop: CASSQDFRATEAFF. CDR3 bases: TGTGCCAGCAGCCAAGATTTCCGAGCTACTGAAGCTTTCTTT.

The rearrangement joins TRBV4-1 to TRBJ2-7, with TRBD1 identical over 9 bases. This CDR3 region has 15 residues. Trimming removed 0 bases from V and 3 bases from J; junction bases left unmatched: 3. From germline, CDR1 is MGHRA and CDR2 YSYEKL. CDR3 in DNA: TGCGCCAGCAGCCAAGAGGGACAGGGTTTCTACGAGCAGTACTTC. Translation gives CASSQEGQGFYEQYF.

The chain links TRBV9 to TRBJ2-5; the D gene is possibly TRBD2 (7 bases). The CDR3 is made up of 14 amino acids. Germline values: CDR1 SGDLS, CDR2 YYNGEE. Between the trimmed V and J ends, which lost 2 bases and 5 bases, there was a span of 13 bases. CDR3 residues: CASSVPGGRETQYF. In DNA, the CDR3 is TGTGCCAGCAGCGTGCCGGGGGGCAGGGAGACCCAGTACTTC.

This rearrangement joins TRBV2 to TRBJ1-1; D gene uncertain. This CDR3 spans 17 amino acids. Trimming took 2 bases from V and 2 from J, leaving 18 bases between them. Per germline, CDR1 SNHLY and CDR2 FYNNEI. CDR3 sequence (DNA): TGTGCCAGCAGTGAATCCCCCGCCCTAACAGTAAACACTGAAGCTTTCTTT. This encodes CASSESPALTVNTEAFF. The entire variable domain, with the rest obtained from reference TRBV2 and TRBJ1-1, is as follows: EPEVTQTPSHQVTQMGQEVILRCVPISNHLYFYWYRQILGQKVEFLVSFYNNEISEKSEIFDDQFSVERPDGSNFTLKIRSTKLEDSAMYFCASSESPALTVNTEAFFGQGTRLTVV.

The chain employs TRBV6-6 and TRBJ1-2; D remains unclear. Germline V CDR1 and CDR2: MNHNY, SVGAGI (reference sequence). CDR3 length: 14 residues. V lost 4 bases to trimming and J lost 1 base, with 10 bases between them. CDR3 nucleotide sequence: TGTGCCAGCAGTTCCCCCGGCCTTAACTATGGCTACACCTTC. Translating gives CASSSPGLNYGYTF.

CDR3 sequence: CASGYEQGAIYEQYF. The CDR3 DNA reads TGTGCTAGTGGTTATGAGCAGGGGGCGATCTACGAGCAGTACTTC. This chain joins TRBV12-5 and TRBJ2-7; 8 bases are a match to TRBD1. Germline V gene sequence: CDR1 LGHNT, CDR2 FRNRAP. This CDR3 is built from 15 residues. J lost 3 bases, V lost 4 bases, and 8 bases had no gene match.

This clone was detected only once. This chain connects TRBV12-5 to TRBJ1-3; 8 nucleotides align to TRBD1. Germline CDR1 and CDR2: LGHNT and FRNRAP. This CDR3 is built from 16 residues. V lost 7 bases to trimming and J lost 0 bases; unmatched junction nucleotides: 8. The CDR3 DNA is TGTGCTAGTGACCCAGGACAGGGAAGCTCTGGAAACACCATATATTTT. Its translation: CASDPGQGSSGNTIYF.

This clone showed up just once. The V gene is TRBV19, the J gene TRBJ2-1, with 7 bases identical to TRBD2. The CDR3 contains 13 residues. V gave up 7 bases and J gave up 4 bases; unmatched junction bases: 4. Germline CDR1 LNHDA, CDR2 SQIVND (reference sequence). The CDR3 nucleotides read TGTGCCAGTACCGGGACTACTTACAATGAGCAGTTCTTC. This translates into CASTGTTYNEQFF.

J is TRBJ1-6 and V is TRBV4-2, with D possibly TRBD1 on 5 matching bases. This CDR3 region has 17 residues. The germline CDR1 and CDR2 sequences are LGHNA and YNFKEQ. V shed 4 bases and J shed 0 bases, with 13 bases lying between them. The CDR3 DNA is TGTGCCAGCAGCCTTTCGGGGGGGTTCTCCTATAATTCACCCCTCCACTTT. Translating gives CASSLSGGFSYNSPLHF.

The J gene is TRBJ2-6, the V gene TRBV11-2, with unresolved D. With 6 bases removed from V and 0 bases from J, the gap between germline ends came to 9 bases. The CDR3 length is 15 residues. CDR1 SGHAT and CDR2 FQNNGV come from the germline V gene. The CDR3, as DNA: TGTGCCAGCAGACACCTAAGCTCTGGGGCCAACGTCCTGACTTTC. It codes for CASRHLSSGANVLTF. The full variable domain, with the rest looked up from reference TRBV11-2 and TRBJ2-6, is EAGVAQSPRYKIIEKRQSVAFWCNPISGHATLYWYQQILGQGPKLLIQFQNNGVVDDSQLPKDRFSAERLKGVDSTLKIQPAKLEDSAVYLCASRHLSSGANVLTFGAGSRLTVL.

This chain joins TRBV12-5 and TRBJ1-2; a weak D match, TRBD1 (5 bases). The CDR3 is 15 residues long. Germline loops: CDR1 LGHNT, CDR2 FRNRAP. Trimming cost V 7 bases and J 8 bases, with 23 bases left between them. CDR3 DNA sequence: TGTGCTAGTGTCAGGCCCCTCCGGGACCCAAGGGGCTACACCTTC. It translates to CASVRPLRDPRGYTF.

This clone was seen just once. The V gene is TRBV6-6, the J gene TRBJ2-7; the match to TRBD1 covers 7 bases. After removal of 5 bases from V and 3 bases from J, the junction contained 7 bases not matched to a gene. This CDR3 comprises 14 residues. Germline CDR1 MNHNY, CDR2 SVGAGI (reference sequence). CDR3 sequence: CASSPDRVNYEQYF. The CDR3 nucleotides are TGTGCCAGCAGTCCCGACAGGGTAAACTACGAGCAGTACTTC.

The genes are TRBV6-5 and TRBJ1-2, with D possibly being TRBD1 (6 bases). Deletions cut 2 bases from V and 4 bases from J, with 11 bases between. The CDR3 sequence is 14 residues long. The germline gives CDR1 MNHEY, CDR2 SVGAGI. The CDR3 bases are TGTGCCAGCAGTTACAAAAGGACAGTCTATGGCTACACCTTC. This codes for CASSYKRTVYGYTF.

This sequence joins TRBV6-1 and TRBJ1-3, with D possibly matching TRBD1 (5 bases). Germline CDR1 reads MNHNS; CDR2 reads SASEGT. The V end was cut by 2 bases, the J end by 0 bases, with 5 bases between. This CDR3 is built from 14 residues. The chain's CDR3 is CASSERGSGNTIYF. CDR3 DNA sequence: TGTGCCAGCAGTGAAAGGGGCTCTGGAAACACCATATATTTT.

The V and J genes are TRBV4-2 and TRBJ2-3, with D maybe TRBD1 (6 bases). Germline-derived CDR1 and CDR2 are LGHNA and YNFKEQ. Trimming took off 0 bases at V and 1 base at J, with 11 bases between the two ends. The CDR3 runs to 16 residues. CDR3 in amino acids: CASSQEVAGGTDTQYF. The CDR3 nucleotides read TGTGCCAGCAGCCAAGAGGTGGCAGGGGGCACAGATACGCAGTATTTT.

A single count supports this clone. The chain combines TRBV7-9 with TRBJ2-7; the D call may be TRBD1 or TRBD2 (5 bases each). The length of the CDR3 is 15 residues. Germline CDR1 is SEHNR and CDR2 is FQNEAQ (reference sequence). Between the trimmed V and J ends, which lost 0 bases and 6 bases, there was a span of 15 bases. CDR3 sequence (DNA): TGTGCCAGCAGCTTAGCGGGGCAAGGGCTAGCCGAGCAGTACTTC. This sequence encodes CASSLAGQGLAEQYF.

The chain uses TRBV7-2 and TRBJ2-1; D uncertain. V was trimmed by 5 bases and J by 7 bases, leaving 12 bases between them. CDR3 length equals 13 residues. CDR1 and CDR2 from the germline V gene are SGHTA and FQGNSA. The CDR3 coding sequence is TGTGCCAGCAGCCCAGTAGAACGAAATGAGCAGTTCTTC. It encodes CASSPVERNEQFF. Full variable domain (remainder filled in from reference TRBV7-2 and TRBJ2-1): GAGVSQSPSNKVTEKGKDVELRCDPISGHTALYWYRQSLGQGLEFLIYFQGNSAPDKSGLPSDRFSAERTGGSVSTLTIQRTQQEDSAVYLCASSPVERNEQFFGPGTRLTVL.

The chain has TRBV7-2 and TRBJ2-3, with D unresolved. Trimming removed 1 base from V and 3 bases from J, with 14 bases in between. The germline gives CDR1 SGHTA, CDR2 FQGNSA. The CDR3 is 16 amino acids. CDR3 loop: CASSLVRMVRTDTQYF. DNA for the CDR3: TGTGCCAGCAGCTTAGTAAGGATGGTAAGGACAGATACGCAGTATTTT.

The genes are TRBV30 and TRBJ2-7; TRBD2 matches 7 bases. The germline CDR1 and CDR2 sequences are GTSNPN and SVGIG (reference sequence). After removal of 7 bases from V and 3 bases from J, the junction contained 24 bases not matched to a gene. CDR3 length: 18 amino acids. The CDR3 DNA is TGTGCCTTCCTCACCCGACTAGCTCAATCGAGATCTAACTACGAGCAGTACTTC. As protein: CAFLTRLAQSRSNYEQYF.

The J gene is TRBJ1-2, the V gene TRBV30; tentatively, D is TRBD1 (5 bases). Germline CDR1 reads GTSNPN; CDR2 reads SVGIG (reference sequence). V lost 4 bases and J 2 bases, leaving 11 bases between the germline ends. The CDR3 has 13 amino acids. In DNA form, the CDR3 reads TGTGCCTGGACGGGGGTGGAGAACTATGGCTACACCTTC. It codes for CAWTGVENYGYTF.

J is TRBJ1-3 and V is TRBV27; possibly TRBD1 for D (5 bases). Trimming shortened V by 3 bases and J by 4 bases, and 13 bases separated the two germline ends. Germline V gene lookup returns CDR1 MNHEY and CDR2 SMNVEV (reference sequence). The CDR3 sequence is 15 residues long. As DNA, the CDR3 is TGTGCCAGCAGTTTGGGACCAAGGATGGGAAACACCATATATTTT. Residues: CASSLGPRMGNTIYF.

The chain is built from TRBV30 and TRBJ1-2; D is possibly TRBD1 (6 bases). Trimming pared 1 base from V and 4 bases from J, leaving 10 bases between. The CDR3 is 13 amino acids. Germline CDR1 reads GTSNPN; CDR2 reads SVGIG (reference sequence). CDR3 nucleotide sequence: TGTGCCTGGAGTGAAACAGGGCGCTATGGCTACACCTTC. Its translation is CAWSETGRYGYTF. The full variable domain, completed using reference TRBV30 and TRBJ1-2, is SQTIHQWPATLVQPVGSPLSLECTVEGTSNPNLYWYRQAAGRGLQLLFYSVGIGQISSEVPQNLSASRPQDRQFILSSKKLLLSDSGFYLCAWSETGRYGYTFGSGTRLTVV.

This chain links TRBV7-2 with TRBJ1-6, with D possibly matching TRBD1 (6 bases). Trimming took 1 base from V and 9 from J, leaving 16 bases between them. Germline assignment: CDR1 SGHTA and CDR2 FQGNSA. The CDR3 contains 16 residues. The CDR3 DNA reads TGTGCCAGCAGCTTAGATGTTGGCAGGGGAGGTTCACCCCTCCACTTT. As protein: CASSLDVGRGGSPLHF.